These T cell receptor beta chains were read from a single sample in a study of blood T cell repertoires in COVID-19. Method: immunoSEQ multiplex PCR; TCRdb's copy keeps in-frame clones and lacks some. The sample has around 260,000 clones; over 75% are singletons. The source material was peripheral blood. The receptors were sampled from a human donor with COVID-19, enrolled during active disease. The donor label of this sample is uncertain. Both conserved end residues are part of each CDR3.

>TRBJ2-1|TRBV28
CASNLGLRGGGNNEQFF
>TRBJ2-2|TRBV11-2
CASSTRLARVGIGELFF
>TRBJ2-7|TRBV5-4
CASNPKTSGKGEQYF
>TRBJ2-2|TRBV6-2/TRBV6-3
CASSARGVAGGYTGELFF
>TRBJ2-4|TRBV28
CASSILGLAKNIQYF
>TRBJ1-6|TRBV30
CAWSRSAVNSPLHF
>TRBJ2-7|TRBV6-6
CASSMGLGADEQYF
>TRBJ1-1|TRBV29-1
CSARTGTGLSEAFF
>TRBJ2-5|TRBV25-1
CASSGQTSGRFRETQYF
>TRBJ2-2|TRBV7-3
CASSSTGGTGELFF
>TRBJ1-1|TRBV14
CASSQPTLSGSLNTEAFF
>TRBJ1-3|TRBV27
CASSRDRAGSAGNTIYF
>TRBJ2-6|TRBV5-6
CASSWTGPSGANVLTF
>TRBJ1-1|TRBV28
CASISITEAFF
>TRBJ1-4|TRBV7-2
CASSLAGGFTNEKLFF
>TRBJ2-7|TRBV18
CASSPQAYEQYF
>TRBJ1-5|TRBV28
CASRTGQGEIPQHF
>TRBJ1-1|TRBV28
CASSPLFTEAFF
>TRBJ2-7|TRBV7-2
CASSTRWGTGRYEQYF
>TRBJ1-1|TRBV28
CASSAGRGQYMVDTEAFF
>TRBJ2-1|TRBV4-3
CASSPTAGGPIEQFF
>TRBJ1-2|TRBV7-3
CASSPQPGQANYGYTF
>TRBJ1-4|TRBV14
CASSSRTGPEKLFF
>TRBJ2-1|TRBV3-1/TRBV3-2
CASSQSSGSYNEQFF
>TRBJ1-1|TRBV11-3
CASSLDEQGAEAFF
>TRBJ1-1|TRBV11-2
CASSLDLRGIGTEAFF
>TRBJ1-1|TRBV5-1
CASSPGTETEAFF
>TRBJ2-1|TRBV19
CASSMGSGAVNEQFF
>TRBJ2-2|TRBV5-8
CASSFNQREIYTGELFF
>TRBJ1-4|TRBV10-3
CAIRSGTGEREKLFF
>TRBJ2-7|TRBV28
CASSPPSGRTYEQYF
>TRBJ1-6|TRBV10-2
CASSEVGQGRNSPLHF
>TRBJ1-1|TRBV6-6
CASNVQGNMNTEAFF
>TRBJ1-1|TRBV12-3/TRBV12-4
CASQVLQNTEAFF
>TRBJ2-7|TRBV28
CASSPARDEQYF
>TRBJ2-2|TRBV28
CASSFIVGGSTGELFF
>TRBJ2-6|TRBV5-1
CASTESATGGAGANVLTF
>TRBJ2-3|TRBV28
CASSLGHRTDTQYF
>TRBJ2-1|TRBV15
CATSRELAAGNEQFF
>TRBJ1-5|TRBV19
CASTVTGQSYQPQHF
>TRBJ2-7|TRBV7-2
CASSLGRRLAGVYEQYF
>TRBJ1-2|TRBV6-1
CASSETEGYGYTF
>TRBJ1-3|TRBV5-1
CASSAGPNSGNTIYF
>TRBJ1-1|TRBV21-1
CASSLGEVSRDREASTEAFF
>TRBJ1-1|TRBV6-6
CASSSGYRTAGSEAFF
>TRBJ1-2|TRBV28
CASRARGPRGGYTF
>TRBJ2-5|TRBV6-1
CASSDMGQGAQVTQYF
>TRBJ1-6|TRBV18
CASSPQGVESPLHF
>TRBJ1-5|TRBV29-1
CSVVLSFNQPQHF
>TRBJ1-5|TRBV30
CAWSVPGGLRNQPQHF
>TRBJ2-7|TRBV6-5
CATTQSYEQYF
>TRBJ1-6|TRBV5-1
CASSLGQVNSPLHF
>TRBJ1-2|TRBV12-3/TRBV12-4
CASSLQGGYTF
>TRBJ2-2|TRBV3-1/TRBV3-2
CASSQWSGSGELFF
>TRBJ1-5|TRBV7-2
CASSPDRSNQPQHF
>TRBJ1-2|TRBV5-1
CASSLSLGDYGYTF
>TRBJ1-2|TRBV7-2
CASSFETGRSYTF